The rows below give T cell receptor beta chains drawn from one sample of a study of blood T cell repertoires in COVID-19. Sequencing was performed with immunoSEQ multiplex PCR; in TCRdb, only in-frame clones are kept and a portion is missing. The sample contains about 31,000 clones, 90% of which appear only once. Specimen: peripheral blood. These receptors were obtained from a man aged 70-80 years with active or convalescent COVID-19. The CDR3 runs from the conserved cysteine through the conserved F or W. The D gene is left open where the match is weak. A clone size is listed for some rows: how often the clone was seen (once, few, many), or a class if it is expanded.

d_gene	abundance	v_gene	j_gene	CDR3aa	CDR3nt
TRBD1	-	TRBV6-6	TRBJ1-5	CASRTRQGANQPQHF	TGTGCCAGCAGAACTCGACAGGGCGCCAATCAGCCCCAGCATTTT
-	-	TRBV4-3	TRBJ2-7	CASSESRGHEQYF	TGCGCCAGCAGCGAATCCAGGGGCCACGAGCAGTACTTC
TRBD2	once	TRBV19	TRBJ2-1	CASSLTRTSGYNEQFF	TGTGCCAGTAGTCTAACCCGGACTAGCGGGTACAATGAGCAGTTCTTC
TRBD1	-	TRBV5-1	TRBJ1-1	CASSLRPGQGLTEAFF	TGCGCCAGCAGCTTGCGCCCGGGACAGGGGCTCACTGAAGCTTTCTTT
TRBD2	-	TRBV7-2	TRBJ2-3	CASRRGISTDTQYF	TGTGCCAGCCGGCGGGGGATTAGCACAGATACGCAGTATTTT
-	-	TRBV13	TRBJ1-2	CASSISQGGFGYTF	TGTGCCAGCAGCATAAGCCAGGGAGGATTCGGCTACACCTTC
TRBD1	-	TRBV29-1	TRBJ1-1	CRYDRGQTEAFF	TGCAGGTACGACAGGGGGCAAACTGAAGCTTTCTTT
-	-	TRBV6-1	TRBJ2-1	CASSERVGSSYNEQFF	TGTGCCAGCAGTGAACGGGTAGGGAGCTCCTACAATGAGCAGTTCTTC
-	-	TRBV5-8	TRBJ1-2	CASSRDTSNYGYTF	TGTGCCAGCAGTAGGGACACCTCTAACTATGGCTACACCTTC
-	-	TRBV5-6	TRBJ1-2	CASSLGQSRNYGYTF	TGTGCCAGCAGCTTGGGACAGTCAAGAAACTATGGCTACACCTTC
-	-	TRBV5-1	TRBJ2-5	CASSLVGGLQETQYF	TGCGCCAGCAGCTTGGTGGGGGGGCTCCAAGAGACCCAGTACTTC
TRBD1	once	TRBV25-1	TRBJ2-2	CASSEWTGKTGELFF	TGTGCCAGCAGTGAATGGACAGGGAAGACCGGGGAGCTGTTTTTT
TRBD2	once	TRBV5-1	TRBJ2-1	CASSLEAGGLGEQFF	TGCGCCAGCAGCTTGGAGGCGGGGGGTCTAGGTGAGCAGTTCTTC
-	-	TRBV24-1	TRBJ2-2	CATSVNTGELFF	TGTGCCACCAGTGTAAACACCGGGGAGCTGTTTTTT
TRBD1	once	TRBV11-1	TRBJ2-1	CASSPRTGAYNEQFF	TGTGCCAGCAGCCCTAGGACAGGGGCGTACAATGAGCAGTTCTTC
-	once	TRBV5-6	TRBJ1-4	CASSRGLDTNEKLFF	TGTGCCAGCAGCAGGGGACTGGACACTAATGAAAAACTGTTTTTT
-	once	TRBV6-1	TRBJ2-2	CASSEAPFSTGELFF	TGTGCCAGCAGTGAAGCTCCCTTTTCGACCGGGGAGCTGTTTTTT
TRBD1	-	TRBV7-8	TRBJ1-5	CASSLGGTGVGGPQHF	TGTGCCAGCAGCTTAGGTGGGACAGGGGTTGGAGGGCCCCAGCATTTT
TRBD2	-	TRBV6-5	TRBJ2-1	CASWTGTSGINEQFF	TGTGCCAGCTGGACCGGGACTAGCGGGATTAATGAGCAGTTCTTC
-	-	TRBV7-8	TRBJ1-1	CASSSNENTEAFF	TGTGCCAGCAGCTCTAACGAAAACACTGAAGCTTTCTTT
TRBD1	-	TRBV4-1	TRBJ1-6	CASSQEGDRYSPLHF	TGCGCCAGCAGCCAAGAGGGGGACAGATATTCACCCCTCCACTTT
-	-	TRBV28	TRBJ1-2	CASSSTPGAAAGGYTF	TGTGCCAGCAGTTCAACCCCCGGGGCCGCTGCGGGGGGCTACACCTTC
-	once	TRBV29-1	TRBJ2-2	CSVGENTGELFF	TGCAGCGTCGGGGAGAACACCGGGGAGCTGTTTTTT
-	-	TRBV6-5	TRBJ2-2	CASSFSSNTGELFF	TGTGCCAGCAGCTTTTCTTCGAACACCGGGGAGCTGTTTTTT
TRBD2	-	TRBV20-1	TRBJ2-1	CSASSSGGYNEQFF	TGCAGTGCTAGTTCTAGCGGGGGATACAATGAGCAGTTCTTC